This entry concerns a single T cell receptor beta chain. Its antigen is unidentified. The data originate from a study of radiotherapy plus CTLA-4 blockade in lung cancer. Study-wide results and limits: In blood, TCR clones derived from the tumor expanded after radiotherapy plus ipilimumab. How blood T cell clones changed early, along with interferon-beta, reportedly forecast response best.

V was clipped by 1 base and J by 14 bases; unmatched bases: 10. The CDR3 sequence is 14 residues long. The germline V gene encodes CDR1 SGHKS and CDR2 YYEKEE (reference sequence). Enrolled patients, whose metastatic non-small-cell lung cancer was chemo-refractory, received focal radiation plus CTLA-4 blockade with ipilimumab. Clones were read by immunoSEQ multiplex PCR, and TCRdb kept only the in-frame ones, dropping some. The table records 90,000 to 100,000 clones, about 91% of them present only once. The sequencing here drew on peripheral blood, taken from a patient treated with radiotherapy plus ipilimumab. The clonotype was recovered from a human donor with non-small cell lung cancer that progressed on radiotherapy plus ipilimumab. The genes are TRBV5-5 and TRBJ2-5; 11 bases fit TRBD2. CDR3 protein: CASSLWPLAGGPYF. In DNA form, the CDR3 reads TGTGCCAGCAGCTTGTGGCCGCTAGCGGGAGGACCCTACTTC.